This T cell receptor (beta chain) was profiled in a study of blood T cell repertoires in COVID-19. About the study: Acute and convalescent COVID-19 specimens originated in the United States, Italy and Spain. Sample material is recorded as cDNA or gDNA derived from T cells, B-cell-depleted T cells, or PBMCs.

In the original processing: Amplification with reference gene primers provided the estimates of nucleated cell counts. Repertoires were generated with immunoSEQ multiplex PCR, while TCRdb's copy carries only in-frame clones and drops some. Clone size and V and J calls were adopted from that table, with D and trimming inferred from the DNA. The sample includes about 140,000 clones, around 72% seen only once; the top ten take about 1.8%. This clone was detected only once. This CDR3 spans 12 amino acids. Germline CDR1 MDHEN, CDR2 SYDVKM. Trimming pared 9 bases from V and 2 bases from J, leaving 8 bases between.

The chain recombines TRBV28 with TRBJ1-5; D unresolved. The sample was peripheral blood. The TCR sequence derives from a woman aged 55-69 years with acute or convalescent COVID-19. CDR3 DNA: TGTGCCAGTGTTGCAGGCAATCAGCCCCAGCATTTT. It specifies CASVAGNQPQHF.